A single T cell receptor beta chain is shown here with its context. Its antigen is undetermined. Germline V gene lookup returns CDR1 MNHNY and CDR2 SVGAGI (reference sequence). The CDR3 has 15 amino acids. Trimming at V came to 4 bases and at J to 9 bases, leaving 7 bases not matched to a gene. This sample was taken from a study of long-term antiretroviral therapy in people with HIV. Study findings and constraints: Repertoire dominance by clones expanded before ART was seen at all time points. Adherence to ART, viral resistance and therapy changes lacked any data. HIV repertoires covered narrower CDR3 length ranges than controls did.

A v3.0 immunoSEQ assay was performed at survey level. 40,000-50,000 T-cell genomes per sample were the sequencing target. Clones were read by immunoSEQ multiplex PCR, and TCRdb kept only the in-frame ones, dropping some. This sample has tens of thousands of clones, with approximately 95% found just once. The TCR was taken from a man over 45 with HIV. The chain is built from TRBV6-6 and TRBJ1-6, with 9 bases fitting TRBD1. The sample here was unsorted PBMCs, taken 5.3 years after starting antiretroviral therapy. The CDR3 DNA reads as TGTGCCAGCAGTTGGGACAGGGAAGGGAGTTCACCCCTCCACTTT. Translated, it gives CASSWDREGSSPLHF.